These 18 T cell receptor beta chains share one sample of origin, sequenced in a study of shared clonotypes between healthy human individuals. Profiling relied on immunoSEQ multiplex PCR, and the TCRdb table lists in-frame clones only, not all of them. The table lists some 1,100,000 clones, about four fifths of them singletons. Sequencing was performed on memory CD4+ T cells from PBMCs. Sample subset: CD45RA-negative fraction. Receptors were obtained from a young man in good health. Some clones in this sample may be carry-over from other donors' samples.

V is TRBV6-6 and J is TRBJ2-7; 10 bases match TRBD2. J was trimmed by 3 bases and V by 7 bases; bases with no gene match: 3. Germline assignment: CDR1 MNHNY and CDR2 SVGAGI (reference sequence). CDR3 length equals 13 residues. As DNA, the CDR3 is TGTGCCAGCACCCGGACTAGCGGCTACGAGCAGTACTTC. Translated: CASTRTSGYEQYF.

Note on this clone: Compared with germline, one end of the junction differs, possibly owing to a read error. The chain recombines TRBV5-1 with TRBJ1-2; the D is unclear. Germline V gene sequence: CDR1 SGHRS, CDR2 YFSETQ. The CDR3 contains 14 residues. The CDR3 spells CAGSPVGTNYGYTF. CDR3 nucleotides: TGCGCCGGCAGCCCGGTGGGGACTAACTATGGCTACACCTTC.

V gene TRBV18 combines with J gene TRBJ2-1; tentative D call: TRBD2 (6 bases). Germline-derived CDR1 and CDR2 are KGHSH and LQKENI. There are 14 residues in the CDR3. Deletions cut 2 bases from V and 5 bases from J, with 10 bases between. CDR3 amino acids: CASSPRDLNNEQFF. CDR3 nucleotide sequence: TGTGCCAGCTCACCAAGGGACTTAAACAATGAGCAGTTCTTC.

Only a few counts were recorded for this clone. The rearrangement uses TRBV28 and TRBJ2-6; D gene ambiguous. V lost 9 bases to trimming and J lost 0 bases, with 12 bases between them. CDR3 size: 15 residues. Germline CDR1 is MDHEN and CDR2 is SYDVKM. CDR3 residues: CASHRPSSGANVLTF. DNA of the CDR3: TGTGCCAGTCACCGCCCGAGCTCTGGGGCCAACGTCCTGACTTTC.

The V and J genes are TRBV21-1 and TRBJ1-5; the D segment call TRBD1 is taken from the table without a DNA check. TRBV21-1 is classified as a pseudogene. The CDR3 totals 14 residues. The chain's CDR3 is CASSMQTGQQPQHF. Here the CDR3 DNA reads TGTGCCAGCAGCATGCAGACAGGGCAGCAGCCCCAGCATTTT.

This clone was picked up a small number of times. The gene calls are TRBV2 and TRBJ1-1; D may be TRBD1 (6 bases). CDR1 SNHLY and CDR2 FYNNEI come from the germline V gene. CDR3 length: 14 amino acids. Trimming took off 6 bases at V and 3 bases at J, with 14 bases between the two ends. The CDR3 DNA follows: TGTGCCAGCAGACTAGCAGGGGCGTACACTGAAGCTTTCTTT. This gives the protein CASRLAGAYTEAFF.

The V and J genes are TRBV7-8 and TRBJ1-1, with D possibly TRBD1 on 5 matching bases. The CDR3 is 14 residues long. Trimming removed 5 bases from V and 6 bases from J, with 16 bases in between. The germline V gene encodes CDR1 SGHVS and CDR2 FQNEAQ. The CDR3 DNA reads as TGTGCCAGCAGCGCGCGCCAGGGTCGGGCTGAAGCTTTCTTT. It yields the protein CASSARQGRAEAFF. The full variable domain, its missing parts supplied by reference TRBV7-8 and TRBJ1-1, is GAGVSQSPRYKVAKRGQDVALRCDPISGHVSLFWYQQALGQGPEFLTYFQNEAQLDKSGLPSDRFFAERPEGSVSTLKIQRTQQEDSAVYLCASSARQGRAEAFFGQGTRLTVV.

The rearrangement links TRBV27 to TRBJ2-1; 9 bases align to TRBD1. This CDR3 has 15 amino acids. V lost 4 bases and J lost 10; bases outside the gene matches: 11. The germline CDR1 and CDR2 sequences are MNHEY and SMNVEV (reference sequence). The CDR3 spells CASSSPDRGQGEQFF. The CDR3 DNA follows: TGTGCCAGCAGTTCCCCGGACAGGGGTCAGGGCGAGCAGTTCTTC.

The V call is TRBV19, the J call TRBJ2-7, with D perhaps given as TRBD1 or TRBD2 (5 bases each). The CDR3 runs to 14 residues. V lost 4 bases and J 1 base, leaving 11 bases between the germline ends. Germline lookup yields CDR1 LNHDA and CDR2 SQIVND (reference sequence). The CDR3: CASSKRGDSYEQYF. The CDR3 region has the DNA TGTGCCAGTAGTAAAAGGGGAGATTCCTACGAGCAGTACTTC.

J is TRBJ1-1 and V is TRBV7-9, with D maybe TRBD1 (5 bases). The V gene lost 5 bases and the J gene lost 1 base, with 14 bases spanning the gap. This CDR3 has 15 amino acids. Germline V gene data show CDR1 as SEHNR and CDR2 as FQNEAQ (reference sequence). This CDR3 reads CASSATGLKNTEAFF. The CDR3 DNA reads as TGTGCCAGCAGCGCCACGGGACTGAAGAACACTGAAGCTTTCTTT. The full variable domain, completed using reference TRBV7-9 and TRBJ1-1, is DTGVSQNPRHKITKRGQNVTFRCDPISEHNRLYWYRQTLGQGPEFLTYFQNEAQLEKSRLLSDRFSAERPKGSFSTLEIQRTEQGDSAMYLCASSATGLKNTEAFFGQGTRLTVV.

The genes are TRBV6-1 and TRBJ2-3; D may correspond to TRBD1 or TRBD2 (6 bases each). Trimming shortened V by 6 bases and J by 1 base, and 14 bases separated the two germline ends. The CDR3 runs 15 residues. Germline CDR1 MNHNS, CDR2 SASEGT. CDR3 bases: TGTGCCAGCAGGGAGGGGGGCGCCGGCACAGATACGCAGTATTTT. Residues: CASREGGAGTDTQYF.

The gene calls are TRBV28 and TRBJ2-7, with D tentatively TRBD2 (5 bases). The germline V and J ends were trimmed by 5 bases and 2 bases, with 16 bases remaining between them. Per germline, CDR1 MDHEN and CDR2 SYDVKM. This CDR3 is built from 15 residues. In DNA, the CDR3 is TGTGCCAGCAGTCCCCCCCGGACTCAACCCTACGAGCAGTACTTC. This encodes CASSPPRTQPYEQYF. Full variable domain (outside the CDR3, taken from reference TRBV28 and TRBJ2-7): DVKVTQSSRYLVKRTGEKVFLECVQDMDHENMFWYRQDPGLGLRLIYFSYDVKMKEKGDIPEGYSVSREKKERFSLILESASTNQTSMYLCASSPPRTQPYEQYFGPGTRLTVT.

V and J are TRBV28 and TRBJ2-7; D is perhaps TRBD1 (5 bases). Deletions cut 8 bases from V and 3 bases from J, with 8 bases between. CDR3 length equals 11 residues. Germline V CDR1 and CDR2: MDHEN, SYDVKM. The CDR3 bases are TGTGCCAGCGGGGCCATCTACGAGCAGTACTTC. Residues: CASGAIYEQYF.

Details on this clone: Other nucleotide sequences from this sample produce the same CDR3. The chain carries TRBV28 and TRBJ1-3; 7 bases are a match to TRBD1. This CDR3 has 14 amino acids. Germline V gene data show CDR1 as MDHEN and CDR2 as SYDVKM. After removal of 5 bases from V and 1 base from J, the junction contained 2 bases not matched to a gene. DNA for the CDR3: TGTGCCAGCAGTCGGGACAGTTCTGGAAACACCATATATTTT. Protein: CASSRDSSGNTIYF.

This chain uses TRBV9 with TRBJ1-2; D gene uncertain. The CDR3 extends over 16 amino acids. Germline V lookup: CDR1 SGDLS, CDR2 YYNGEE. With 4 bases removed from V and 7 bases from J, the gap between germline ends came to 23 bases. The CDR3 DNA follows: TGTGCCAGCAGCTATACCCTCGGGTCGTTAGGCGGTGGCTACACCTTC. This translates into CASSYTLGSLGGGYTF.

The chain links TRBV2 to TRBJ2-3; D ambiguous. V lost 4 bases and J lost 4, with 9 bases in between. The CDR3 consists of 13 residues. The germline V gene has CDR1 SNHLY and CDR2 FYNNEI. The CDR3 protein is CASSAFMADTQYF. CDR3 in DNA: TGTGCCAGCAGTGCGTTTATGGCAGATACGCAGTATTTT.

V usage is TRBV5-1 and J usage is TRBJ1-3; D may be TRBD1 (6 bases). CDR3 length: 17 amino acids. V gave up 0 bases and J gave up 5 bases, with 18 bases separating them. From germline, CDR1 is SGHRS and CDR2 YFSETQ. The CDR3 region has the DNA TGCGCCAGCAGCTTGGTTGGTTTTGGACAGAGAAGAAACACCATATATTTT. It translates to CASSLVGFGQRRNTIYF.

The chain has TRBV5-1 and TRBJ2-2; the D gene is possibly TRBD2 (6 bases). The CDR3 runs 15 residues. V was shortened by 7 bases and J by 4 bases, with 17 bases between the two germline ends. The V gene's germline CDR1 is SGHRS and CDR2 YFSETQ. The CDR3 spells CASHSRFGGTGELFF. In DNA, the CDR3 is TGCGCCAGCCACTCTAGGTTCGGGGGCACCGGGGAGCTGTTTTTT.